Sequencing of this T cell receptor (beta chain) was carried out in a study of T cells in Graves' hyperthyroidism and ophthalmopathy. It was RNA transcripts that yielded the amplified TCR beta CDR3 regions. Primed by the HTBI set, a first-round RT-PCR was run on the TCR CDR3. One entry per CDR3 protein, called by TCRdb with MiXCR from the multiplex PCR reads. The sample shows around 350,000 distinct CDR3 sequences, around 13% of them seen only once. This clonotype was observed at least ten times. V was trimmed by 5 bases and J by 2 bases, leaving 15 bases between them. This CDR3 is built from 14 residues. Germline CDR1 is DFQATT and CDR2 is SNEGSKA (reference sequence).

The specimen was blood. The sequence came from a woman between 18 and 29 years old with Graves' hyperthyroidism. The V and J genes are TRBV20-1 and TRBJ1-2; TRBD1 is a possible D gene (5 bases). This CDR3 is CSAPVGGVNYGYTF. CDR3 nucleotide sequence: TGCAGTGCTCCCGTCGGAGGGGTGAACTATGGCTACACCTTC.